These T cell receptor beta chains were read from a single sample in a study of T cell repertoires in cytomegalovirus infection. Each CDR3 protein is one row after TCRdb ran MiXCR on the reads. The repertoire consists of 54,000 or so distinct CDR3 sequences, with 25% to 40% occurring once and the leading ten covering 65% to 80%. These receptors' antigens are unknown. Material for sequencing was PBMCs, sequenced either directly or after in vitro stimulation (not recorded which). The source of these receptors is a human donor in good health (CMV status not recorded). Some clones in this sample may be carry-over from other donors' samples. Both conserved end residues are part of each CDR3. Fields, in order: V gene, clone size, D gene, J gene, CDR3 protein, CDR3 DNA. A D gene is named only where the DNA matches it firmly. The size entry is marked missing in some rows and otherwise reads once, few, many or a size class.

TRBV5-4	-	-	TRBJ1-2	CASSPDSVLYGYTF	TGTGCCAGCAGCCCAGACAGTGTCCTCTATGGCTACACCTTC
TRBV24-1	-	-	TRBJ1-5	CATSDPYSNQPQHF	TGTGCCACCAGTGATCCCTACAGTAATCAGCCCCAGCATTTT
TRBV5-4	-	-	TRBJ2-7	CASSVRGYYEQYF	TGTGCCAGCAGCGTTAGGGGCTACTACGAGCAGTACTTC
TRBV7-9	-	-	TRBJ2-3	CASSSSGPTTDTQYF	TGTGCCAGCAGCTCCAGCGGGCCGACCACAGATACGCAGTATTTT
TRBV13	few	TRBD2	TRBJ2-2	CASSLEAGEWSGELFF	TGTGCCAGCAGCTTAGAAGCGGGAGAATGGTCCGGGGAGCTGTTTTTT
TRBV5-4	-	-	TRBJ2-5	CASSPAGGAETQYF	TGTGCCAGCAGCCCCGCCGGGGGCGCGGAGACCCAGTACTTC
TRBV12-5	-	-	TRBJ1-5	CASGLNRDGVVSNQPQHF	TGTGCTAGTGGTTTAAACAGGGATGGGGTCGTAAGCAATCAGCCCCAGCATTTT
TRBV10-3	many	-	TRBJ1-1	CAIREREAEAFF	TGTGCCATAAGGGAGCGAGAGGCTGAAGCTTTCTTT
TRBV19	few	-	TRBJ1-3	CASSPQRGNTIYF	TGTGCCAGTAGTCCTCAACGAGGAAACACCATATATTTT
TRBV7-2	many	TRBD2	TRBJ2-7	CASSRSGGAARHEQYF	TGTGCCAGCAGCAGAAGCGGGGGGGCGGCGCGCCACGAGCAGTACTTC
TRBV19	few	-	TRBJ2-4	CASSNPLRGFIQYF	TGTGCCAGTAGTAATCCCCTGAGGGGTTTCATTCAGTACTTC
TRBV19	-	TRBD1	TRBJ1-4	CASSTLTGTGNEKLFF	TGTGCCAGTAGTACCCTCACCGGGACAGGGAATGAAAAACTGTTTTTT
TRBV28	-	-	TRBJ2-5	CASSPWKVGRETQYF	TGTGCCAGCAGCCCTTGGAAGGTGGGAAGGGAGACCCAGTACTTC
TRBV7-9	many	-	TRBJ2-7	CASSSQFAARSQDAYEQYF	TGTGCCAGCAGCTCCCAATTTGCCGCCCGGAGCCAAGATGCCTACGAGCAGTACTTC
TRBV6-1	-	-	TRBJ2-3	CASSPGTLYTDTQYF	TGTGCCAGCAGTCCCGGGACACTCTACACAGATACGCAGTATTTT
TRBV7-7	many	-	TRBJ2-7	CASSPPLKGPDYEQYF	TGTGCCAGCAGCCCCCCCCTCAAGGGGCCAGACTACGAGCAGTACTTC
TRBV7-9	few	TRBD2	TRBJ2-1	CASMGLAGYNEQFF	TGTGCCAGCATGGGACTAGCGGGCTACAATGAGCAGTTCTTC
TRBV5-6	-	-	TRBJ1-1	CASSPGQINTEAFF	TGTGCCAGCAGCCCCGGACAGATAAACACTGAAGCTTTCTTT
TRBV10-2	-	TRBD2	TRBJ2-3	CASSESPTSGKPSTDTQYF	TGCGCCAGCAGTGAGTCCCCGACTAGCGGAAAACCTAGCACAGATACGCAGTATTTT
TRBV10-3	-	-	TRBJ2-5	CAISESSGSETQYF	TGTGCCATCAGTGAGTCGAGCGGGTCGGAGACCCAGTACTTC
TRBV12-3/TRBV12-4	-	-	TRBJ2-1	CDSSFMRGRSYNEQFF	TGTGACAGCAGTTTTATGAGGGGCAGATCCTACAATGAGCAGTTCTTC
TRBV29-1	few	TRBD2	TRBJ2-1	CSVLAEDNEQFF	TGCAGCGTGCTAGCGGAGGACAATGAGCAGTTCTTC
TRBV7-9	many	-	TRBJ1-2	CASSLEGVHGYTF	TGTGCCAGCAGCTTGGAGGGGGTTCATGGCTACACCTTC
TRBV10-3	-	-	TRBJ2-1	CAISEGATTYNEQFF	TGTGCCATCAGTGAGGGGGCAACAACCTACAATGAGCAGTTCTTC
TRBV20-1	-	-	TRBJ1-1	CSATHGPPNTEAFF	TGCAGTGCCACCCACGGTCCACCGAACACTGAAGCTTTCTTT
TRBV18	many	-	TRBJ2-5	CASSPARRSTQYF	TGTGCCAGCTCACCAGCTCGAAGAAGCACCCAGTACTTC
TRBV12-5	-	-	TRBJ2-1	CASGSNYPGEQFF	TGTGCTAGTGGCTCCAACTACCCCGGGGAGCAGTTCTTC
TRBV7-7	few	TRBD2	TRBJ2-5	CASSPLLAGGIETQYF	TGTGCCAGCAGCCCGTTACTAGCGGGAGGAATCGAGACCCAGTACTTC
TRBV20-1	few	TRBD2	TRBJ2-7	CSARGPSGRVSYEQYF	TGCAGTGCTAGGGGGCCTAGCGGGAGGGTCTCCTACGAGCAGTACTTC
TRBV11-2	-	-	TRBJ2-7	CASSYETGVGPFGEQYF	TGTGCCAGCAGCTATGAGACCGGAGTAGGGCCCTTCGGCGAGCAGTACTTC
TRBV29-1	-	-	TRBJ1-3	CSADVAGTPSLF	TGCAGCGCGGACGTAGCCGGGACCCCCTCTCTCTTT
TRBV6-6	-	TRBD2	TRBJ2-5	CASSYSPSGETQYF	TGTGCCAGCAGTTACTCGCCTAGCGGGGAGACCCAGTACTTC
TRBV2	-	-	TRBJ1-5	CASRIGEGNQPQHF	TGTGCCAGCAGAATCGGTGAGGGCAATCAGCCCCAGCATTTT
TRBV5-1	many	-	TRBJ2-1	CASSQNGGMSYNEQFF	TGCGCCAGCAGTCAAAACGGGGGAATGTCCTACAATGAGCAGTTCTTC
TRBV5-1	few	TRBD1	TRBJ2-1	CASSAQGDAVNEQFF	TGCGCCAGCAGCGCTCAGGGGGATGCCGTCAATGAGCAGTTCTTC
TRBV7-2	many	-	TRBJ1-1	CASSLQELLDTEAFF	TGTGCCAGCAGCTTACAGGAACTCCTGGACACTGAAGCTTTCTTT
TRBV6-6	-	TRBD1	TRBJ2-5	CASSPLGQAKETQYF	TGTGCCAGCAGTCCCCTGGGACAGGCCAAGGAGACCCAGTACTTC
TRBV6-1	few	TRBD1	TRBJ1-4	CASSDQDRVDEKLFF	TGTGCCAGCAGTGACCAGGACAGGGTGGATGAAAAACTGTTTTTT
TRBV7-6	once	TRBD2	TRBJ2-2	CASSLPGLAGETREQFF	TGTGCCAGCAGCTTACCCGGACTAGCGGGGGAGACCAGGGAGCAGTTTTTC
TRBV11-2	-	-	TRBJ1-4	CASSSHYDSLNLELFF	TGTGCCAGCAGCTCCCACTATGACAGTCTCAATTTGGAACTGTTTTTT